The subject of this entry is one T cell receptor beta chain. This clone showed up just once. Its antigen target is currently unknown. No base quality values were provided; no much bigger clone lies one nucleotide off. The collaborating institutions used their own protocols to collect whole blood in K2EDTA tubes. For TCRbeta analysis, collaborators shipped samples in one of three forms: frozen whole blood, isolated PBMCs, or DNA extracted from either of those sample types. TCRbeta CDR3 regions were amplified from genomic DNA by means of the immunoSEQ Assay, a bias-controlled multiplex PCR. Per the source publication's procedure: Within the assay, amplification of reference gene primers was used to estimate how many nucleated cells each sample contained. To quantify the absolute abundance of each unique TCRbeta CDR3 rearrangement, sequence reads were collapsed and filtered. For each sample, productive Simpson clonality was calculated as the square root of Simpson's diversity index over productive rearrangements. TCRdb holds this immuneACCESS table with in-frame rearrangements only. Some clones are missing; in checked studies, unresolved V genes explain under half, and the rest has no known cause. The DNA was the basis for D and trimming; V, J and clone size are from that table. In this sample the table shows about 240,000 clones, roughly 88% of which occur a single time. 9% to 15% of the sample is taken by the ten largest.

This specimen comes from a study of blood T cell repertoires in COVID-19 (dated by TCRdb to the early 2020s). For context, the study as a whole: Samples from collaborators originated in the United States, Italy and Spain and spanned both the acute and convalescent phases of COVID-19. Where available, HLA class I and class II types were taken from metadata supplied by the sample provider and were not determined by assay-based typing. The samples were drawn from the first 160 participants of the ongoing ImmuneRACE study and from 950 to 1,500 subjects provided by 6 global collaborators. Deeply sampled blood TCRbeta repertoires from subjects exposed to, actively infected with, or recovered from COVID-19 were included in the dataset. A de-identified subject ID, COVID-19 status, age in years and sex were almost always included in the sample metadata. The prospective study material was composed of cDNA or gDNA derived from T cells, B-cell-depleted T cells, or PBMCs. The repertoires were released in a freely available public database intended as a resource for research on the immune response to SARS-CoV-2.

Summary of the overall study and its limitations: The amount of clinical and demographic metadata varied by source and participant and was provided uncurated.

The germline V gene sets CDR1 to SGHRS and CDR2 to YFSETQ. Trimming removed 4 bases from V and 0 bases from J; the gene matches leave 10 bases unexplained. The CDR3 measures 17 amino acids from cysteine to phenylalanine. Only the CDR3 region is kept as DNA, spanning 51 bases read in frame from base 1. The source of this sequence is a man aged 80 or over with acute or convalescent COVID-19. Sequencing was performed on peripheral blood. The rearranged chain carries TRBV5-1 and TRBJ1-3, with TRBD1 identical over 7 junction bases. CDR3 loop: CASSNLQQGSSGNTIYF. The sequenced DNA is TGCGCCAGCAGCAACCTTCAACAGGGGAGCTCTGGAAACACCATATATTTT.